A selection of T cell receptor beta chains follows, all from one sample in a study of T and B cells in COVID-19 patients. One entry per CDR3 protein results from TCRdb running MiXCR on the multiplex PCR reads. The sample shows 6,000 to 8,500 distinct CDR3 sequences, around a third of them seen only once. Input material: blood. The receptor set was obtained from a human donor who had recovered from COVID-19. CDR3s include the opening cysteine and the closing phenylalanine or tryptophan. The D gene is left open where the match is weak. Clone sizes are given selectively: once, few, many, or a class where the clone is expanded.

V	size	J	D	CDR3	DNA
TRBV6-5	NA	TRBJ1-1	NA	CASSYGARVAEAFF	TGTGCCAGCAGTTACGGGGCCAGGGTAGCTGAAGCTTTCTTT
TRBV19	medium-sized	TRBJ1-2	NA	CASSLSGDGYTF	TGTGCCAGTAGTCTCTCAGGGGACGGCTACACCTTC
TRBV20-1	once	TRBJ2-5	TRBD2	CSAPSSGTETQYF	TGCAGTGCTCCGTCCAGCGGGACAGAGACCCAGTACTTC
TRBV29-1	medium-sized	TRBJ2-2	TRBD1	CSGRATGAGELFF	TGCAGCGGCCGGGCTACAGGGGCCGGGGAGCTGTTTTTT
TRBV12-3/TRBV12-4	once	TRBJ2-1	NA	CASSFQTNQFF	TGTGCCAGCAGTTTTCAGACCAACCAGTTCTTC
TRBV7-8	NA	TRBJ2-1	NA	CASSLGVRLAPDNEQFF	TGTGCCAGCAGCTTAGGGGTTCGGCTAGCGCCAGACAATGAGCAGTTCTTC
TRBV13	NA	TRBJ1-3	NA	CASSSASSGNTIYF	TGTGCCAGCAGTTCAGCTTCGTCTGGAAACACCATATATTTT
TRBV13	medium-sized	TRBJ2-1	NA	CASSFMSGNEQFF	TGTGCCAGCAGCTTCATGAGTGGCAATGAGCAGTTCTTC
TRBV6-2/TRBV6-3	few	TRBJ1-5	NA	CASRVTRKREGGNQPQHF	TGTGCCAGCAGAGTGACTAGGAAACGAGAGGGAGGCAATCAGCCCCAGCATTTT
TRBV12-3/TRBV12-4	NA	TRBJ2-3	NA	CASSFRTDTQYF	TGTGCCAGCAGTTTCCGCACAGATACGCAGTATTTT
TRBV19	few	TRBJ1-1	TRBD1	CASSNHRGGGNTEAFF	TGTGCCAGTAGTAACCACAGGGGGGGTGGCAACACTGAAGCTTTCTTT
TRBV20-1	NA	TRBJ2-3	TRBD1	CSARDLDREIDTQYF	TGCAGTGCTAGAGATCTGGACAGGGAGATAGATACGCAGTATTTT
TRBV6-5	few	TRBJ2-4	TRBD1	CASSGWAGGTDQYF	TGTGCCAGCAGCGGGTGGGCAGGGGGCACGGATCAGTACTTC
TRBV5-1	once	TRBJ1-2	NA	CASSLVTATNYGYTF	TGCGCCAGCAGCTTGGTTACAGCCACTAACTATGGCTACACCTTC
TRBV6-4	few	TRBJ2-5	NA	CASPGETQYF	TGTGCCAGCCCCGGAGAGACCCAGTACTTC
TRBV19	medium-sized	TRBJ2-2	NA	CASKGTGELFF	TGTGCCAGTAAGGGCACCGGGGAGCTGTTTTTT
TRBV29-1	medium-sized	TRBJ1-2	TRBD1	CSVRDSGEGYTF	TGCAGCGTCCGGGACAGCGGAGAAGGCTACACCTTC
TRBV5-5	NA	TRBJ2-7	NA	CASSLGAGPEQYF	TGTGCCAGCAGCTTGGGAGCAGGCCCCGAGCAGTACTTC
TRBV7-9	few	TRBJ2-7	NA	CASSLGPGGQYF	TGTGCCAGCAGCTTAGGTCCAGGTGGGCAGTACTTC
TRBV28	NA	TRBJ1-1	NA	CASSLNGVMNTEAFF	TGTGCCAGCAGTTTGAATGGGGTGATGAACACTGAAGCTTTCTTT
TRBV5-1	NA	TRBJ2-6	NA	CASSLPGAGANVLTF	TGCGCCAGCAGCTTGCCCGGGGCTGGGGCCAACGTCCTGACTTTC
TRBV6-5	NA	TRBJ1-5	NA	CASSYYSNQPQHF	TGTGCCAGCAGTTACTATAGCAATCAGCCCCAGCATTTT
TRBV6-2/TRBV6-3	NA	TRBJ1-6	NA	CASREFLNSPLHF	TGTGCCAGCAGAGAGTTCCTTAATTCACCCCTCCACTTT
TRBV5-4	few	TRBJ1-2	NA	CASSLAGGIGYTF	TGTGCCAGCAGCTTGGCGGGAGGGATTGGCTACACCTTC
TRBV29-1	medium-sized	TRBJ2-5	TRBD2	CSVAGLAGETQYF	TGCAGCGTTGCGGGACTAGCGGGGGAGACCCAGTACTTC
TRBV6-5	medium-sized	TRBJ2-2	NA	CASSYDPGLAGTGELFF	TGTGCCAGCAGTTACGACCCCGGCCTAGCTGGAACCGGGGAGCTGTTTTTT
TRBV18	medium-sized	TRBJ2-5	NA	CASSPLGAGTQYF	TGTGCCAGCTCACCGTTAGGCGCAGGGACCCAGTACTTC
TRBV6-5	NA	TRBJ1-6	NA	CASTQPKQGGYNSPLHF	TGTGCCAGCACGCAACCCAAACAGGGCGGATATAATTCACCCCTCCACTTT
TRBV19	medium-sized	TRBJ2-5	NA	CASTNRPTGGLETQYF	TGTGCCAGCACGAATAGACCGACAGGAGGTCTGGAGACCCAGTACTTC
TRBV4-2	NA	TRBJ2-5	NA	CASSTTAGSGQETQYF	TGTGCCAGCAGCACGACTGCGGGTAGCGGCCAAGAGACCCAGTACTTC
TRBV6-5	NA	TRBJ2-7	TRBD2	CASTGTSGGTYEQYF	TGTGCCAGCACTGGGACTAGCGGGGGGACCTACGAGCAGTACTTC
TRBV10-1	once	TRBJ2-2	TRBD1	CASSEPVTGAGELFF	TGCGCCAGCAGTGAGCCCGTTACAGGGGCCGGGGAGCTGTTTTTT
TRBV11-2	NA	TRBJ2-3	TRBD2	CASSPGLAGGPQYF	TGTGCCAGCAGCCCAGGGCTAGCGGGGGGACCCCAGTATTTT
TRBV6-5	NA	TRBJ2-3	TRBD2	CASSFSGGATDTQYF	TGTGCCAGCAGTTTTAGCGGGGGGGCAACAGATACGCAGTATTTT
TRBV19	medium-sized	TRBJ2-1	NA	CASSIQSSYNEQFF	TGTGCCAGTAGTATCCAGAGCTCCTACAATGAGCAGTTCTTC
TRBV7-9	once	TRBJ1-5	NA	CASSQRDDYQPQHF	TGCGCCAGCAGCCAACGGGACGACTATCAGCCCCAGCATTTT
TRBV7-2	NA	TRBJ2-7	NA	CASSLDPGKAYEQYF	TGTGCCAGCAGCTTAGATCCAGGGAAGGCCTACGAGCAGTACTTC
TRBV7-2	few	TRBJ2-3	TRBD2	CASSLTSGGTDTQYF	TGTGCCAGCAGCTTAACTAGCGGGGGCACAGATACGCAGTATTTT
TRBV18	few	TRBJ1-4	NA	CASSPEASSTNEKLFF	TGTGCCAGCTCCCCCGAGGCCAGCTCAACTAATGAAAAACTGTTTTTT
TRBV20-1	few	TRBJ1-6	NA	CSASFRADSPLHF	TGCAGTGCTAGTTTCAGGGCGGATTCACCCCTCCACTTT
TRBV10-3	NA	TRBJ2-1	NA	CAISGAGNEQFF	TGTGCCATCAGTGGGGCGGGGAATGAGCAGTTCTTC
TRBV18	medium-sized	TRBJ2-7	NA	CASSPQPTTAGSEQYF	TGTGCCAGCTCACCACAGCCGACGACCGCAGGGAGCGAGCAGTACTTC
TRBV18	NA	TRBJ1-1	NA	CASSPQIDSWSNTEAFF	TGTGCCAGCTCACCTCAGATCGACAGCTGGTCGAACACTGAAGCTTTCTTT
TRBV7-6	NA	TRBJ2-3	NA	CASSLAPGAGDTQYF	TGTGCCAGCAGCTTAGCTCCGGGGGCGGGAGATACGCAGTATTTT
TRBV27	medium-sized	TRBJ2-2	TRBD1	CASSTGTANGELFF	TGTGCCAGCAGTACCGGGACAGCTAACGGGGAGCTGTTTTTT
TRBV5-1	NA	TRBJ1-4	TRBD1	CASSLAKAGTGVEKLFF	TGCGCCAGCAGCTTGGCCAAAGCAGGGACAGGGGTAGAAAAACTGTTTTTT
TRBV6-6	medium-sized	TRBJ2-2	TRBD2	CASRRELAGKNTGELFF	TGTGCCAGCAGACGAGAACTAGCGGGGAAGAACACCGGGGAGCTGTTTTTT
TRBV19	medium-sized	TRBJ2-2	NA	CASSIKYTGELFF	TGTGCCAGTAGTATCAAGTACACCGGGGAGCTGTTTTTT
TRBV6-5	medium-sized	TRBJ2-3	NA	CASSPFIADTQYF	TGTGCCAGCAGCCCGTTCATAGCAGATACGCAGTATTTT
TRBV12-5	NA	TRBJ1-2	TRBD1	CASGEGQGSGGYTF	TGTGCTAGTGGCGAGGGACAGGGATCGGGGGGCTACACCTTC